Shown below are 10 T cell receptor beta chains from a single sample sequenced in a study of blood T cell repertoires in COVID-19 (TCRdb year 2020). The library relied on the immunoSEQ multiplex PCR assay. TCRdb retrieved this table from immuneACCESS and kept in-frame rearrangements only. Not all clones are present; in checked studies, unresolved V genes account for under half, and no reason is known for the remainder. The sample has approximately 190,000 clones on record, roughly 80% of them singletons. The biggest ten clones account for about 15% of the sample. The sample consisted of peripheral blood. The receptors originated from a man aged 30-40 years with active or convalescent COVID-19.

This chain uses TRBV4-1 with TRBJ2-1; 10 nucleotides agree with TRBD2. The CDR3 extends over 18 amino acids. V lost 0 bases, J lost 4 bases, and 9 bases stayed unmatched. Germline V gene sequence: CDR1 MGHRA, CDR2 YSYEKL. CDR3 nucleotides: TGCGCCAGCAGCCAAGAGGGTAGCGGGAGGCTACAATACAATGAGCAGTTCTTC. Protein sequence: CASSQEGSGRLQYNEQFF.

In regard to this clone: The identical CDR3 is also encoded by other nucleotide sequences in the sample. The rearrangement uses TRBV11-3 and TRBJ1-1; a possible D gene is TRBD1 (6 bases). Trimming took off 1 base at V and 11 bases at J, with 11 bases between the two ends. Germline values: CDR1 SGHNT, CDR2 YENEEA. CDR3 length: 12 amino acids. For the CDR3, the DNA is TGTGCCAGCAGCTTAGTGGGGGGGCCTGCTTTCTTT. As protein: CASSLVGGPAFF.

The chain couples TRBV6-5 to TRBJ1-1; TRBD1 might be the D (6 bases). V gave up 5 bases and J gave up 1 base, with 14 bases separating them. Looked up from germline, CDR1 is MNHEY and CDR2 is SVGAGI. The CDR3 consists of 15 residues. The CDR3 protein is CASSRISTGNTEAFF. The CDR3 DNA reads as TGTGCCAGCAGTCGCATTTCGACAGGGAACACTGAAGCTTTCTTT.

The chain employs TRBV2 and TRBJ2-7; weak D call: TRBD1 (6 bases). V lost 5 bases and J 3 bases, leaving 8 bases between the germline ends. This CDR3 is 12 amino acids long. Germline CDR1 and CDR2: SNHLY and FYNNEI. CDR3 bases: TGTGCCAGCAGTAGGGGGAACTACGAGCAGTACGTC. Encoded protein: CASSRGNYEQYV.

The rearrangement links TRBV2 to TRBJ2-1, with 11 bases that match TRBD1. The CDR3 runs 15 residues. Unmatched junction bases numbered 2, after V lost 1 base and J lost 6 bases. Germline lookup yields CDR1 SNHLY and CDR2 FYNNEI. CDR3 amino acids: CASSEVGQGVNEQFF. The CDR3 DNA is TGTGCCAGCAGTGAAGTGGGACAGGGGGTCAATGAGCAGTTCTTC. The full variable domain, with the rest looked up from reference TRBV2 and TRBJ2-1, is EPEVTQTPSHQVTQMGQEVILRCVPISNHLYFYWYRQILGQKVEFLVSFYNNEISEKSEIFDDQFSVERPDGSNFTLKIRSTKLEDSAMYFCASSEVGQGVNEQFFGPGTRLTVL.

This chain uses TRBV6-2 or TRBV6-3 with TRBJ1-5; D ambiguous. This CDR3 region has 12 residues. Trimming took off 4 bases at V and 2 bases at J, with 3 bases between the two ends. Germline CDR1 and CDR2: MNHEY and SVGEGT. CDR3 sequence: CASSFGNQPQHF. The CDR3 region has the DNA TGTGCCAGCAGTTTCGGCAATCAGCCCCAGCATTTT.

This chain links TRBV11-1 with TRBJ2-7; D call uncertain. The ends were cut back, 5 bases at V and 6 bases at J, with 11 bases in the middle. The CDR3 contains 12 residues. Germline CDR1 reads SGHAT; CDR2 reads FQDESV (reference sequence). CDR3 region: CASSRESSEQYV. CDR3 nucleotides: TGTGCCAGCAGCCGCGAATCTTCCGAGCAGTACGTC.

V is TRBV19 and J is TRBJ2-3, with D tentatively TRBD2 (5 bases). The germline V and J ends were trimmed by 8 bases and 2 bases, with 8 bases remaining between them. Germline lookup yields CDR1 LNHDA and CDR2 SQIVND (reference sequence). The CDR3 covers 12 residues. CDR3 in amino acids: CASQRTTDTQYF. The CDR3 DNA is TGTGCCAGTCAGCGGACCACAGATACGCAGTATTTT.

The CDR3 reads CASTRGRDTEAFF. CDR3 coding DNA: TGTGCCAGCACCCGAGGCCGAGACACTGAAGCTTTCTTT. This chain uses TRBV11-1 with TRBJ1-1; D is unclear. The CDR3 sequence is 13 residues long. The germline V gene encodes CDR1 SGHAT and CDR2 FQDESV (reference sequence). Trimming left V 7 bases short and J 3 bases short, with 12 bases between.

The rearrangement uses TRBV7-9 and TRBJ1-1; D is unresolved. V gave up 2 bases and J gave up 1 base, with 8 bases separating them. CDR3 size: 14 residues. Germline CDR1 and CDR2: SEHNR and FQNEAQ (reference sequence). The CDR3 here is CASSLSGRNTEAFF. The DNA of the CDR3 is TGTGCCAGCAGCTTATCTGGCAGGAACACTGAAGCTTTCTTT.